This is a list of T cell receptor beta chains from one sample in a study of Tregs in tolerant kidney transplant recipients. The assay was immunoSEQ multiplex PCR, and TCRdb's table has in-frame clones only and misses some. The sample contains approximately 60,000 clones, 87% of which appear only once. This specimen was CD4+ T cells from blood (PBMCs), taken 6 months after the transplant. These receptors came from a human patient who received a combined kidney and bone marrow transplant. Some T cells may arise from the graft donor. Both conserved end residues are part of each CDR3. A D gene is named only where the DNA matches it firmly. The size of a clone is reported for some rows only, either as once, few or many, or as a class for expanded clones.

abundance | j_gene | d_gene | v_gene | CDR3aa | CDR3nt
NA | TRBJ2-2 | TRBD2 | TRBV19 | CATAWAGVPGELFF | TGTGCCACCGCCTGGGCGGGAGTCCCCGGGGAGCTGTTTTTT
few | TRBJ2-3 | TRBD1 | TRBV30 | CAWSPQGAHTQYF | TGTGCCTGGAGTCCACAGGGGGCCCATACGCAGTATTTT
NA | TRBJ1-1 | NA | TRBV28 | CASSKFFGRTEAFF | TGTGCCAGCAGTAAATTTTTCGGGAGAACTGAAGCTTTCTTT
NA | TRBJ1-2 | NA | TRBV5-4 | CASSLQGRNGYTF | TGTGCCAGCAGCTTACAAGGGAGGAACGGCTACACCTTC
NA | TRBJ2-6 | NA | TRBV5-1 | CASSPDSSSGANVLTF | TGCGCCAGCAGCCCGGACAGTAGCTCTGGGGCCAACGTCCTGACTTTC
NA | TRBJ2-7 | NA | TRBV6-1 | CASSYRGRGDEQYF | TGTGCCAGCAGTTATAGGGGGCGCGGGGACGAGCAGTACTTC
NA | TRBJ2-3 | NA | TRBV9 | CASSDTSFATDTQYF | TGTGCCAGCAGCGACACTAGTTTCGCCACAGATACGCAGTATTTT
NA | TRBJ2-1 | TRBD2 | TRBV5-6 | CASSFSGLVSYNEQFF | TGTGCCAGCAGCTTTAGTGGACTAGTTTCCTACAATGAGCAGTTCTTC
NA | TRBJ2-2 | TRBD2 | TRBV4-3 | CASSRGTSGSANTGELFF | TGCGCCAGCAGCCGAGGGACTAGCGGGAGTGCGAACACCGGGGAGCTGTTTTTT
NA | TRBJ2-1 | TRBD2 | TRBV29-1 | CSVAASGPYNEQFF | TGCAGCGTTGCGGCTAGCGGGCCCTACAATGAGCAGTTCTTC
NA | TRBJ2-5 | NA | TRBV7-7 | CASSLGGGALETQYF | TGTGCCAGCAGCTTAGGTGGGGGGGCCCTTGAGACCCAGTACTTC
NA | TRBJ2-7 | TRBD2 | TRBV9 | CASSVASGSHEQYF | TGTGCCAGCAGCGTAGCTAGCGGGAGCCACGAGCAGTACTTC
few | TRBJ1-2 | NA | TRBV7-2 | CASSSFGGRGYGYTF | TGTGCCAGCAGCTCGTTTGGGGGGAGAGGCTATGGCTACACCTTC
NA | TRBJ2-3 | NA | TRBV5-1 | CASSWGSQGTDTQYF | TGCGCCAGCAGCTGGGGTTCACAGGGCACAGATACGCAGTATTTT
NA | TRBJ1-1 | NA | TRBV19 | CASSIAPRAEAFF | TGTGCCAGTAGTATAGCGCCCCGGGCTGAAGCTTTCTTT
NA | TRBJ2-7 | TRBD1 | TRBV6-1 | CASSVSGTGGYEQYF | TGTGCCAGCAGCGTTTCCGGGACAGGGGGCTACGAGCAGTACTTC
NA | TRBJ1-3 | NA | TRBV30 | CAWSRRGKRNTIYF | TGTGCCTGGAGCCGACGGGGGAAAAGAAACACCATATATTTT
NA | TRBJ2-5 | NA | TRBV4-2 | CASSQDRAGGYQETQYF | TGTGCCAGCAGCCAAGATAGGGCAGGGGGGTACCAAGAGACCCAGTACTTC
NA | TRBJ2-3 | NA | TRBV30 | CAWSGALTDTQYF | TGTGCCTGGTCAGGGGCGTTGACAGATACGCAGTATTTT
NA | TRBJ1-1 | NA | TRBV7-6 | CASSLVGRGNTEAFF | TGTGCCAGCAGCTTAGTAGGCAGGGGAAACACTGAAGCTTTCTTT
NA | TRBJ2-7 | TRBD2 | TRBV18 | CASSPPGAGVGYEQYF | TGTGCCAGCTCACCACCGGGAGCGGGAGTAGGGTACGAGCAGTACTTC
NA | TRBJ2-7 | TRBD1 | TRBV19 | CASSEQGAAYEQYF | TGTGCCAGTAGTGAACAGGGGGCGGCCTACGAGCAGTACTTC
NA | TRBJ2-7 | TRBD2 | TRBV11-2 | CASSLGRVAGAYEQYF | TGTGCCAGCAGCTTAGGGAGAGTAGCGGGAGCCTACGAGCAGTACTTC
NA | TRBJ2-3 | TRBD2 | TRBV7-3 | CASSAQGAGGTDTQYF | TGTGCCAGCAGCGCCCAGGGAGCGGGAGGTACAGATACGCAGTATTTT
NA | TRBJ1-1 | NA | TRBV10-2 | CASLGGGRMNTEAFF | TGCGCCAGCTTGGGGGGGGGTAGGATGAACACTGAAGCTTTCTTT
NA | TRBJ2-7 | NA | TRBV21-1 | CASTGTGGYYEQYF | TGTGCCAGCACCGGGACAGGGGGGTACTACGAGCAGTACTTC
NA | TRBJ2-1 | TRBD2 | TRBV5-4 | CASSSGLAGIGYNEQFF | TGTGCCAGCAGCTCGGGACTAGCGGGGATAGGGTACAATGAGCAGTTCTTC
NA | TRBJ1-2 | NA | TRBV30 | CAGRRETNYGYTF | TGTGCCGGGAGAAGGGAGACTAACTATGGCTACACCTTC
NA | TRBJ2-5 | TRBD1 | TRBV27 | CASSLSGTVKETQYF | TGTGCCAGCAGTTTATCGGGGACAGTTAAGGAGACCCAGTACTTC
NA | TRBJ2-1 | NA | TRBV18 | CASSPKRAEQFF | TGTGCCAGCTCACCGAAACGAGCAGAGCAGTTCTTC
NA | TRBJ2-3 | TRBD2 | TRBV27 | CASSASTSGGHDTQYF | TGTGCCAGCAGTGCATCGACTAGCGGGGGGCACGATACGCAGTATTTT
NA | TRBJ2-3 | NA | TRBV4-1 | CASSPRVSGSTDTQYF | TGCGCCAGCAGCCCCCGAGTAAGCGGGAGCACAGATACGCAGTATTTT
NA | TRBJ2-3 | TRBD2 | TRBV5-1 | CASSLDSSGNTQYF | TGCGCCAGCAGCTTGGATTCTAGCGGAAATACGCAGTATTTT
NA | TRBJ1-1 | TRBD1 | TRBV7-9 | CASSFRATGPNTEAFF | TGTGCCAGCAGCTTTAGGGCGACAGGGCCGAACACTGAAGCTTTCTTT
NA | TRBJ2-6 | TRBD1 | TRBV9 | CASSVRTGGSGANVLTF | TGTGCCAGCAGCGTAAGGACAGGGGGCTCTGGGGCCAACGTCCTGACTTTC
NA | TRBJ2-3 | TRBD2 | TRBV5-1 | CASSLGGLAASTDTQYF | TGCGCCAGCAGCTTGGGTGGACTAGCGGCTAGCACAGATACGCAGTATTTT
NA | TRBJ1-4 | NA | TRBV7-9 | CASSLTLQGEKLFF | TGTGCCAGCAGCCTAACATTACAGGGAGAAAAACTGTTTTTT
NA | TRBJ1-2 | TRBD1 | TRBV18 | CASSPLWTGGASNYGYTF | TGTGCCAGCTCACCCCTATGGACAGGGGGCGCGTCTAACTATGGCTACACCTTC
NA | TRBJ1-5 | NA | TRBV4-1 | CASSQDWPLNQPQHF | TGCGCCAGCAGCCAAGATTGGCCATTAAATCAGCCCCAGCATTTT
NA | TRBJ2-1 | TRBD1 | TRBV7-8 | CASSPARTGMNEQFF | TGTGCCAGCAGCCCCGCCCGGACAGGGATGAATGAGCAGTTCTTC
NA | TRBJ2-7 | NA | TRBV7-8 | CASSLNPPTQAYEQYF | TGTGCCAGCAGCTTGAACCCCCCTACGCAGGCCTACGAGCAGTACTTC
few | TRBJ1-5 | NA | TRBV5-5 | CASSLIGDQPQHF | TGTGCCAGCAGCTTGATAGGAGATCAGCCCCAGCATTTT
NA | TRBJ2-3 | NA | TRBV10-3 | CAISEYLQSTDTQYF | TGTGCCATCAGTGAGTACTTACAGTCCACAGATACGCAGTATTTT